One and the same sample provided the 2 T cell receptor beta chains below, sequenced in a study of early T cells in non-severe SARS-CoV-2 infection. Using its own MiXCR run on the 5' RACE reads, TCRdb lists one record per CDR3 protein. Among 30,000 to 40,000 distinct CDR3 sequences listed, roughly 4.8% were seen once. Sequencing was done on a sample of whole blood. The receptors stem from an adult who was a healthcare worker with PCR-confirmed SARS-CoV-2 infection or an uninfected control (not recorded which).

This clonotype showed up many times. The chain recombines TRBV6-1 with TRBJ2-7; a weak D match, TRBD1 (6 bases). CDR1 and CDR2 (germline): MNHNS, SASEGT. The CDR3 totals 14 residues. With 11 bases removed from V and 3 bases from J, the gap between germline ends came to 20 bases. The CDR3 region is CASPRGNLFYEQYF. CDR3 nucleotide sequence: TGTGCCTCGCCAAGGGGGAATCTATTCTACGAGCAGTACTTC.

The chain uses TRBV2 and TRBJ1-4; D gene uncertain. The germline CDR1 and CDR2 sequences are SNHLY and FYNNEI. Trimming shortened V by 5 bases and J by 8 bases, and 9 bases separated the two germline ends. The CDR3 is 12 residues long. CDR3 nucleotides: TGTGCCAGCAGTCGAGGCCGCGAAAAACTGTTTTTT. Encoded protein: CASSRGREKLFF.